The 21 T cell receptor beta chains presented below share a single source sample, sequenced in a study of low-dose radiotherapy and immunotherapy resistance in tumors. TRAV- and TRBV-specific primers, spanning alpha and beta chains, primed first-strand cDNA. A constant-region primer paired with the V-primer adapter amplified TCRs over approximately 19 PCR cycles. TCRdb re-analysed the reads in MiXCR, keeping a single row per CDR3 protein. Altogether tens of thousands of distinct CDR3 sequences are present, under 9.5% being singletons, with the ten largest covering about 1%. Time point reported: before trial treatment. This sample comprised PBMCs, obtained before treatment. These receptors all come from a male donor with prostate cancer.

This clonotype was recorded many times. The rearrangement links TRBV5-5 to TRBJ1-2, with 9 bases lining up with TRBD1. This CDR3 is 15 amino acids long. Germline V CDR1 and CDR2: SGHKS, YYEKEE (reference sequence). J lost 6 bases, V lost 4 bases, and 10 bases had no gene match. CDR3 protein: CASSERQGVGNGYTF. The CDR3 DNA reads TGTGCCAGCAGCGAGCGACAGGGGGTAGGGAATGGCTACACCTTC.

This clonotype was found many times. The chain links TRBV28 to TRBJ1-1; TRBD1 might be the D (5 bases). V was shortened by 5 bases and J by 1 base, with 14 bases between the two germline ends. The CDR3 totals 15 residues. The germline V gene encodes CDR1 MDHEN and CDR2 SYDVKM. The CDR3, as DNA: TGTGCCAGCAGTACTACGGGGGACCCGAACACTGAAGCTTTCTTT. As protein: CASSTTGDPNTEAFF.

The chain joins TRBV28 to TRBJ1-1; TRBD1 agrees at 7 bases. CDR1 MDHEN and CDR2 SYDVKM come from the germline V gene. Trimming removed 7 bases from V and 2 bases from J; junction bases left unmatched: 10. The CDR3 has 15 residues. CDR3 amino acids: CASTQGGTVNTEAFF. As DNA, the CDR3 is TGTGCCAGCACCCAGGGGGGAACAGTAAACACTGAAGCTTTCTTT.

There are many counts of this clonotype. V and J are TRBV28 and TRBJ2-2, with 7 nucleotides matching TRBD2. This CDR3 spans 14 amino acids. Germline trimming cut 6 bases from V and 5 bases from J; bases unmatched to any gene: 6. Germline lookup yields CDR1 MDHEN and CDR2 SYDVKM. CDR3 coding DNA: TGTGCCAGCAGAAGGGACTACTCTACCGGGGAGCTGTTTTTT. Protein sequence: CASRRDYSTGELFF.

This clonotype has ten or more counts. The chain links TRBV3-1 to TRBJ2-7; D uncertain. The length of the CDR3 is 12 residues. V shed 8 bases and J shed 4 bases, with 12 bases lying between them. The V gene's germline CDR1 is LGHDT and CDR2 YNNKEL (reference sequence). CDR3 in amino acids: CASPTHPYEQYF. In DNA, the CDR3 is TGTGCCAGCCCTACCCACCCTTACGAGCAGTACTTC.

There are many counts of this clonotype. The chain links TRBV25-1 to TRBJ2-1; TRBD2 might be the D (5 bases). Trimming took off 4 bases at V and 2 bases at J, with 9 bases between the two ends. The CDR3 spans 14 residues. The V gene's germline CDR1 is MGHDK and CDR2 SYGVNS. CDR3 amino acids: CASSGLSAYNEQFF. In DNA form, the CDR3 reads TGTGCCAGCAGTGGCCTTAGCGCCTACAATGAGCAGTTCTTC.

This clonotype showed up many times. The chain has TRBV7-2 and TRBJ2-7, with D possibly TRBD2 on 7 matching bases. This CDR3 comprises 13 residues. V lost 6 bases and J 5 bases, leaving 14 bases between the germline ends. CDR1 SGHTA and CDR2 FQGNSA come from the germline V gene. The CDR3 bases are TGTGCCAGCAGAAAGGGGGGGGGCAACGAGCAGTACTTC. Amino acids: CASRKGGGNEQYF.

This clonotype was seen at least ten times. The rearrangement uses TRBV29-1 and TRBJ2-3, with a weak D call TRBD2 (6 bases). V was shortened by 7 bases and J by 3 bases, with 11 bases between the two germline ends. This CDR3 has 12 residues. Germline values: CDR1 SQVTM, CDR2 ANQGSEA. Here the CDR3 reads CSGSGGTDTQYF. The DNA of the CDR3 is TGCAGCGGTTCCGGGGGAACAGATACGCAGTATTTT.

At least ten counts were recorded for this clonotype. CDR3 sequence: CAWIEGGDTQYF. DNA for the CDR3: TGTGCCTGGATCGAGGGTGGGGATACGCAGTATTTT. The chain employs TRBV30 and TRBJ2-3; possibly TRBD2 for D (5 bases). The CDR3 runs 12 residues. The germline gives CDR1 GTSNPN, CDR2 SVGIG (reference sequence). Trimming removed 4 bases at V and 6 bases at J, with 11 bases between.

This clonotype came up many times. This chain joins TRBV7-2 and TRBJ1-6, with TRBD1 matching over 7 bases. Germline loops: CDR1 SGHTA, CDR2 FQGNSA. Trimming at V came to 0 bases and at J to 10 bases, leaving 6 bases not matched to a gene. This CDR3 spans 15 amino acids. In DNA, the CDR3 is TGTGCCAGCAGCTTAGCGCAGAGGGGGCAATCACCCCTCCACTTT. This translates into CASSLAQRGQSPLHF.

This clonotype has a count of ten or more. The chain links TRBV7-9 to TRBJ2-7; D unresolved. Trimming cost V 5 bases and J 6 bases, with 11 bases left between them. Germline values: CDR1 SEHNR, CDR2 FQNEAQ (reference sequence). The CDR3 consists of 12 residues. CDR3 protein: CASSRDFREQYF. The DNA of the CDR3 is TGTGCCAGCAGCCGAGACTTTCGCGAGCAGTACTTC. Full variable domain (rest looked up from reference TRBV7-9 and TRBJ2-7): DTGVSQNPRHKITKRGQNVTFRCDPISEHNRLYWYRQTLGQGPEFLTYFQNEAQLEKSRLLSDRFSAERPKGSFSTLEIQRTEQGDSAMYLCASSRDFREQYFGPGTRLTVT.

This clonotype was counted many times. CDR3 sequence (DNA): TGCGCCAGCAGCTTGGCCCAGGTCGCCGAGCAGTACTTC. Translating it yields CASSLAQVAEQYF. V usage is TRBV5-1 and J usage is TRBJ2-7; D is ambiguous. Deletions cut 0 bases from V and 6 bases from J, with 10 bases between. This CDR3 has 13 residues. From germline, CDR1 is SGHRS and CDR2 YFSETQ.

This clonotype was seen repeatedly, ten times or more. V is TRBV6-1 and J is TRBJ1-6; the D gene is possibly TRBD1 (6 bases). This CDR3 comprises 14 residues. V was trimmed by 9 bases and J by 9 bases, leaving 18 bases between them. Germline-derived CDR1 and CDR2 are MNHNS and SASEGT. DNA for the CDR3: TGTGCCAGTCAGAGGGACATGGAGATTTCACCCCTCCACTTT. As protein: CASQRDMEISPLHF.

This clonotype was recorded at least ten times. The gene calls are TRBV24-1 and TRBJ2-7; possible D gene TRBD2, 5 bases. The CDR3 sequence is 15 residues long. Trimming shortened V by 3 bases and J by 1 base, and 12 bases separated the two germline ends. Germline lookup yields CDR1 KGHDR and CDR2 SFDVKD. The CDR3 region is CATSDPRGHSYEQYF. The CDR3 nucleotides are TGTGCCACCAGTGATCCGAGAGGGCATTCCTACGAGCAGTACTTC.

Comment on this clonotype: A clone one base away is much larger, so this may be a read error. V and J are TRBV28 and TRBJ2-1; 7 bases match TRBD2. This CDR3 region has 14 residues. Germline V gene data show CDR1 as MDHEN and CDR2 as SYDVKM. Trimming cost V 2 bases and J 6 bases; bases outside gene matches: 4. The CDR3 sequence is CASSLGGVRNEQFF. The CDR3 bases are TGTGCCAGCAGTTTAGGGGGGGTTCGCAATGAGCAGTTCTTC.

This clonotype was counted at least ten times. The genes are TRBV23-1 and TRBJ2-3; TRBD2 matches 8 bases. TRBV23-1 is assigned to the ORF class and has an uncertain function. The CDR3 consists of 15 residues. The V gene end was trimmed by 7 bases and the J gene end by 9 bases; junction bases not matched to a gene: 15. In DNA form, the CDR3 reads TGCGCCAGCACCCAGGTTCAGCGGGAGAAGAGCACGCAGTATTTT. Amino acids: CASTQVQREKSTQYF.

This clonotype was seen ten or more times. This sequence joins TRBV6-5 and TRBJ2-7; 7 bases align to TRBD2. Germline V gene data show CDR1 as MNHEY and CDR2 as SVGAGI. The V gene end was trimmed by 5 bases and the J gene end by 4 bases; junction bases not matched to a gene: 5. This CDR3 spans 13 amino acids. The CDR3 coding sequence is TGTGCCAGCAGTACCTTCGGGGGGTACGAGCAGTACTTC. It codes for CASSTFGGYEQYF.

This clonotype was found many times. The chain is built from TRBV28 and TRBJ2-3, with 7 bases aligning to TRBD2. The CDR3 spans 18 residues. Germline V gene sequence: CDR1 MDHEN, CDR2 SYDVKM. V lost 3 bases and J lost 3; bases outside the gene matches: 15. This chain's CDR3 is CASSFTSGGILGTDTQYF. The CDR3 DNA reads TGTGCCAGCAGTTTTACTTCCGGGGGGATTTTAGGGACAGATACGCAGTATTTT.

This clonotype was observed at least ten times. J is TRBJ2-3 and V is TRBV28; D tentatively fits TRBD1 or TRBD2 (5 bases each). Trimming removed 3 bases at V and 2 bases at J, with 21 bases between. The CDR3 contains 18 residues. The germline gives CDR1 MDHEN, CDR2 SYDVKM. CDR3 loop: CASSFPGLGEQYTDTQYF. CDR3 coding DNA: TGTGCCAGCAGTTTTCCTGGCCTGGGGGAGCAGTACACAGATACGCAGTATTTT.

This clonotype came up many times. The rearrangement joins TRBV7-9 to TRBJ2-1, with 7 nucleotides matching TRBD2. With 5 bases clipped from V and 4 bases from J, the junction kept 8 bases outside the gene matches. The CDR3 spans 15 residues. Per the germline V gene, CDR1 is SEHNR and CDR2 is FQNEAQ (reference sequence). CDR3 protein: CASSPPGRGYNEQFF. CDR3 nucleotides: TGTGCCAGCAGCCCCCCCGGGCGGGGGTACAATGAGCAGTTCTTC.

The rearrangement joins TRBV10-3 to TRBJ2-5; D is unclear. The CDR3 is 13 amino acids. The V gene lost 0 bases and the J gene lost 3 bases, with 5 bases spanning the gap. The V gene's germline CDR1 is ENHRY and CDR2 SYGVKD. This CDR3 is CAISESTKETQYF. The CDR3 region has the DNA TGTGCCATCAGTGAGTCGACGAAAGAGACCCAGTACTTC.